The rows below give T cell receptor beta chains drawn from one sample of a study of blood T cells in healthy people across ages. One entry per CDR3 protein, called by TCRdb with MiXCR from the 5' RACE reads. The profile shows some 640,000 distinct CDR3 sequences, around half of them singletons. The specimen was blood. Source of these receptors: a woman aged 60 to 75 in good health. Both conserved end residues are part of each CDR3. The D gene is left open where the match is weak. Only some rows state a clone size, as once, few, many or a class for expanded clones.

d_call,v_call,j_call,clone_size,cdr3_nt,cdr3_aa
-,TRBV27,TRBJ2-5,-,TGTGCCAGCAGTTCCTGGACTAACGGGACGCAAGAGACCCAGTACTTC,CASSSWTNGTQETQYF
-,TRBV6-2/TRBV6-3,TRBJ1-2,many,TGTGCCAGCTCATCTGCCGGCTATGGCTACACCTTC,CASSSAGYGYTF
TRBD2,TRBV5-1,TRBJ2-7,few,TGCGCCAGCAGCCGAGGACGGGGACTAGCGGACGAGCAGTACTTC,CASSRGRGLADEQYF
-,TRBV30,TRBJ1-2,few,TGTGCCTGCATGCCGAGGGCCTATGGCTACACCTTC,CACMPRAYGYTF
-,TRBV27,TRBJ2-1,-,TGTGCCAGCACCATAGGCAATGAGCAGTTCTTC,CASTIGNEQFF
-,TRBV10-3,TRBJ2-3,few,TGTGCCATCACTAGGACATATACCACAGATACGCAGTATTTT,CAITRTYTTDTQYF
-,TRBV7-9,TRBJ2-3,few,TGTGCCAGCAGCCGGACTCTAAGCACAGATACGCAGTATTTT,CASSRTLSTDTQYF
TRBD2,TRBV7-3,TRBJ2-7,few,TGTGCCAGCAGCTTAGGGCGAGCGGGAGCCTACGAGCAGTACTTC,CASSLGRAGAYEQYF
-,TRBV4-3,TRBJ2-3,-,TGCGCCAGCAGCCAAGCAGGGTCTAGCACAGATACGCAGTATTTT,CASSQAGSSTDTQYF
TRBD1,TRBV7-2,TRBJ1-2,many,TGTGCCAGCAGCTTAACCCCGGGACAGGGGGACGGCTACACCTTC,CASSLTPGQGDGYTF
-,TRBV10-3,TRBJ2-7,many,TGTGCCATCAGGTCCGGGGACTTATACGAGCAGTACTTC,CAIRSGDLYEQYF
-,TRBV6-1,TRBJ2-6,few,TGTGCCAGCAGCAGGGCCCGGGACTTCAGCTCTGGGGCCAACGTCCTGACTTTC,CASSRARDFSSGANVLTF